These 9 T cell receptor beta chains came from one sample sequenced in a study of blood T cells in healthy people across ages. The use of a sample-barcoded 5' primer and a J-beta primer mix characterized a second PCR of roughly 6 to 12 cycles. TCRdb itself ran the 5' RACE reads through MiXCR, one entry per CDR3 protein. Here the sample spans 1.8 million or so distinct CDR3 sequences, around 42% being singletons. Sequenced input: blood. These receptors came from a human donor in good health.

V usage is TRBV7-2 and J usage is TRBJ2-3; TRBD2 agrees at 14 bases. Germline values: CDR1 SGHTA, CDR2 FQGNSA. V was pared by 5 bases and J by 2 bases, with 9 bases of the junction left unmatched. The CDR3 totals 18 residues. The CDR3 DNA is TGTGCCAGCAGCCGTAATCGACTAGCGGGGGGGACCACAGATACGCAGTATTTT. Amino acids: CASSRNRLAGGTTDTQYF.

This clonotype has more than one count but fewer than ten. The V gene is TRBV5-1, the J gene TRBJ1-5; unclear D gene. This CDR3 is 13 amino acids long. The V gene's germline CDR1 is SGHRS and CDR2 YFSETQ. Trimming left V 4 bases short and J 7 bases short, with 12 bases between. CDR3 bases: TGCGCCAGCAGCCTAGATCACAGCCAGCCCCAGCATTTT. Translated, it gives CASSLDHSQPQHF.

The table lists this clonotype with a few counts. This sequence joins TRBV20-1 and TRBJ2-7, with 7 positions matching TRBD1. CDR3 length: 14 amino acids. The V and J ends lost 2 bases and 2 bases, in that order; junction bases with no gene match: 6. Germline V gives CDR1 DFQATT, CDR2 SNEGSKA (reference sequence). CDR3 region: CSARPGGFPYEQYF. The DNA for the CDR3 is TGCAGTGCTAGACCAGGGGGTTTCCCCTACGAGCAGTACTTC.

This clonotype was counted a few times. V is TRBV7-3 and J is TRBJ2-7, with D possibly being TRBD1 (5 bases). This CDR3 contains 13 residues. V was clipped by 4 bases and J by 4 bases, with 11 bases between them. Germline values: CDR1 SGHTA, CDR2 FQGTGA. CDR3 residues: CASSYITGYEQYF. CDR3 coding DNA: TGTGCCAGCAGCTATATAACAGGTTACGAGCAGTACTTC.

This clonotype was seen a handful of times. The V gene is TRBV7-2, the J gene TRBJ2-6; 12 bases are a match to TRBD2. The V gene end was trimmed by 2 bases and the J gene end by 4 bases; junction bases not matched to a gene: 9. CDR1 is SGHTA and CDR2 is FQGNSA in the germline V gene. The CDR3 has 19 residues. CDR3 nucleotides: TGTGCCAGCAGCTTATGGACTAGCGGGGAGTGGGGCGGGGCCAACGTCCTGACTTTC. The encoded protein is CASSLWTSGEWGGANVLTF.

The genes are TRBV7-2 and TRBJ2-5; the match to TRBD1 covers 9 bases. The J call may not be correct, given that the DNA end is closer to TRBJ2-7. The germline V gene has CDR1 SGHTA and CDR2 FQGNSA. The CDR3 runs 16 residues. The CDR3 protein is CASSARQGVKGYEQYF. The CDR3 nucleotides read TGTGCCAGCAGCGCCCGACAGGGGGTGAAGGGGTACGAGCAGTACTTC.

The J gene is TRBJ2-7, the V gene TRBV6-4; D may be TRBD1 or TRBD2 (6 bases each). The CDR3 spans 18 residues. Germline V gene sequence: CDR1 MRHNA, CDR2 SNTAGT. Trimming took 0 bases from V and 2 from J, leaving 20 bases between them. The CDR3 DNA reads TGTGCCAGCAGTGACTCGATAGGGGGGTTAGGCGGAGCCTACGAGCAGTACTTC. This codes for CASSDSIGGLGGAYEQYF.

The DNA for the CDR3 is TGTGCCAGCAGCCCCTCTCACACCGAGCAGTACTTC. Protein product: CASSPSHTEQYF. V usage is TRBV9 and J usage is TRBJ2-5; no clear D. The J call may be in error: the DNA end matches TRBJ2-7 better. CDR3 size: 12 residues. Germline loops: CDR1 SGDLS, CDR2 YYNGEE.

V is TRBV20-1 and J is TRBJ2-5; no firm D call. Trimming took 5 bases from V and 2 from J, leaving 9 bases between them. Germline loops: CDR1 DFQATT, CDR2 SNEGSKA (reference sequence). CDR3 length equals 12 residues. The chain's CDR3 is CSAPTNQETQYF. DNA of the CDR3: TGCAGTGCTCCGACCAATCAAGAGACCCAGTACTTC.